Here is one T cell receptor (beta chain) with its context. The data were produced by immunoSEQ multiplex PCR, yet TCRdb's version contains in-frame clones alone and is incomplete. The table records 74,000 or so clones, around nine tenths of them present only once. This sample stems from a study of technical replicates of blood from several donors. Germline V gene sequence: CDR1 SGHDN, CDR2 FVKESK. Trimming cost V 6 bases and J 5 bases; bases outside gene matches: 6. The CDR3 runs 13 residues. This chain joins TRBV14 and TRBJ1-2, with 7 positions matching TRBD1. The receptor was derived from a human donor in good health. Sequencing used T cells isolated from PBMCs. The CDR3 nucleotides are TGTGCCAGCAGTCGACAGGGAGAATATGGCTACACCTTC. Protein sequence: CASSRQGEYGYTF.